The present T cell receptor (beta chain) was sequenced within a study of radiation and T cells in renal cell carcinoma. About this clone itself: What it binds is unknown.

Method: immunoSEQ multiplex PCR; TCRdb's copy keeps in-frame clones and lacks some. The profile shows fewer than 200,000 clones, less than 90% of them singletons. Germline CDR1 reads SEHNR; CDR2 reads FQNEAQ (reference sequence). Trimming left V 1 base short and J 2 bases short, with 9 bases between. The CDR3 extends over 14 amino acids. Study-wide findings and caveats: Without pretreatment biopsies, baseline tumor clonotype presence was undetermined.

Noted time point: blood 4 weeks post-SBRT, at nephrectomy. Sample treatment: 15 Gy SBRT to primary tumor, nephrectomy 4 weeks later. Nephrectomy followed 15 Gy stereotactic body radiation by 4 weeks. Radiation-treated patients gave blood at baseline, week 2 and week 4. This sequence joins TRBV7-9 and TRBJ2-7, with D possibly being TRBD1 (5 bases). The sequence was collected from a woman aged 50 to 60 with renal cell carcinoma. Sample: blood, taken from a patient whose treatment included radiotherapy and nephrectomy. For the CDR3, the DNA is TGTGCCAGCAGCTTAGGTGGACACCCCTACGAGCAGTACTTC. Its translation is CASSLGGHPYEQYF.